These 9 T cell receptor beta chains share one sample of origin, sequenced in a study of glioma-infiltrating T cells. TCR alpha and beta CDR3 regions were amplified from RNA using iRepertoire nested multiplex PCR. TCRdb ran MiXCR on the multiplex PCR reads and lists one entry per CDR3 protein. The sample consists of more than 300,000 distinct CDR3 sequences, about two fifths of them appearing once. Sequencing used glioma tissue, nonneoplastic brain tissue, or PBMCs (not recorded which). These TCRs come from a human donor with low-grade glioma or glioblastoma, undergoing nonglioma brain surgery, or in good health (not recorded which).

The V gene is TRBV24-1, the J gene TRBJ2-1; 9 bases agree with TRBD1. This CDR3 comprises 15 residues. V lost 5 bases and J lost 7; bases outside the gene matches: 8. CDR1 and CDR2 (germline): KGHDR, SFDVKD. The CDR3 DNA is TGTGCCACCAGTGTACACGGACAGGGGAGGAATGAGCAGTTCTTC. Translated, it gives CATSVHGQGRNEQFF.

This clonotype showed up just a few times. The chain uses TRBV6-2 or TRBV6-3 and TRBJ1-1; TRBD1 matches 7 bases. The CDR3 length is 16 residues. Germline CDR1 MNHEY, CDR2 SVGEGT. Trimming at V came to 7 bases and at J to 0 bases, leaving 11 bases not matched to a gene. This CDR3 reads CASTTGGRGMNTEAFF. The CDR3 DNA is TGTGCCAGCACCACGGGTGGCAGGGGGATGAACACTGAAGCTTTCTTT.

V gene TRBV12-3 or TRBV12-4 combines with J gene TRBJ1-2; 10 bases are shared with TRBD1. The CDR3 extends over 15 amino acids. V gave up 4 bases and J gave up 7 bases; unmatched junction bases: 9. The chain's CDR3 is CASSSFGTGDPGYTF. The DNA of the CDR3 is TGTGCCAGCAGTTCCTTTGGGACAGGGGACCCTGGCTACACCTTC.

This clonotype was recorded a few times. The chain joins TRBV12-3 or TRBV12-4 to TRBJ1-2, with D possibly matching TRBD1 (5 bases). CDR3 length equals 15 residues. The germline V and J ends were trimmed by 6 bases and 0 bases, with 14 bases remaining between them. In DNA, the CDR3 is TGTGCCAGCAGCCCCGGACACCGAGCTAACTATGGCTACACCTTC. Its protein is CASSPGHRANYGYTF.

This chain joins TRBV4-2 and TRBJ2-3; a weak D match, TRBD2 (7 bases). CDR1 is LGHNA, CDR2 YNFKEQ, per germline. Trimming removed 0 bases at V and 1 base at J, with 14 bases between. The CDR3 sequence is 17 residues long. CDR3 bases: TGTGCCAGCAGCCAAGATTGGGGGGGCAGACGCACAGATACGCAGTATTTT. Its protein product is CASSQDWGGRRTDTQYF.

With respect to this clonotype: A much larger clone is a single base away; this may be a read error. CDR3 amino acids: CASSLMDTTNTGDLFF. CDR3 bases: TGTGCCAGCAGTTTGATGGACACCACCAACACCGGGGACCTGTTTTTT. This chain joins TRBV27 and TRBJ2-2, with D perhaps matching TRBD1 or TRBD2 (5 bases each). Germline V gene lookup returns CDR1 MNHEY and CDR2 SMNVEV (reference sequence). The CDR3 has 16 amino acids.

The chain's CDR3 is CASSDPGQGLNTEAFF. CDR3 nucleotide sequence: TGTGCCAGCAGTGACCCGGGACAGGGGCTGAACACTGAAGCTTTCTTT. V usage is TRBV2 and J usage is TRBJ1-1, with 10 nucleotides matching TRBD1. CDR3 length equals 16 residues. With V trimmed by 3 bases and J by 0 bases, 4 bases remained unmatched. Germline lookup yields CDR1 SNHLY and CDR2 FYNNEI. Drawing the rest from reference TRBV2 and TRBJ1-1, the complete variable domain is EPEVTQTPSHQVTQMGQEVILRCVPISNHLYFYWYRQILGQKVEFLVSFYNNEISEKSEIFDDQFSVERPDGSNFTLKIRSTKLEDSAMYFCASSDPGQGLNTEAFFGQGTRLTVV.

This chain uses TRBV6-5 with TRBJ2-6; 7 positions match TRBD1. CDR3 length: 20 residues. The junction had 14 bases not matched to a gene; V was cut back by 3 bases and J by 0 bases. In germline, CDR1 is MNHEY, CDR2 SVGAGI. CDR3 sequence: CASSYPSAGTVISGANVLTF. For the CDR3, the DNA is TGTGCCAGCAGTTATCCGAGCGCTGGGACAGTCATCTCTGGGGCCAACGTCCTGACTTTC.

The chain employs TRBV20-1 and TRBJ2-5, with D perhaps matching TRBD2 (5 bases). Deletions cut 5 bases from V and 0 bases from J, with 22 bases between. CDR1 is DFQATT and CDR2 is SNEGSKA in the germline V gene (reference sequence). The CDR3 length is 17 residues. The CDR3 DNA follows: TGCAGTGCTCCCCGGCGGGCCCCGACCTGGTACCAAGAGACCCAGTACTTC. Residues: CSAPRRAPTWYQETQYF.